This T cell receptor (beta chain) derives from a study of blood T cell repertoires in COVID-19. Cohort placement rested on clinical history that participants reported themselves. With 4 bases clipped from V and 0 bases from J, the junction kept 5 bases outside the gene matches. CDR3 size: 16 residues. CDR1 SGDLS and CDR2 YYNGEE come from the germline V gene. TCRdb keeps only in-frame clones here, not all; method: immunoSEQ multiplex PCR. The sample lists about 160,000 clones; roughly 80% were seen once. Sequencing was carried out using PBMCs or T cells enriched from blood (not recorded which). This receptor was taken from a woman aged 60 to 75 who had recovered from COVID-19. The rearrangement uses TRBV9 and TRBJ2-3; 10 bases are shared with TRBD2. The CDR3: CASSKGLAVSTDTQYF. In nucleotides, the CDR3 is TGTGCCAGCAGCAAAGGACTAGCGGTCAGCACAGATACGCAGTATTTT.